The sequence of this TCR beta chain was determined in a study of T-cell reconstitution after alpha-beta-depleted transplantation in children. Preparation of the TCRbeta library involved a method that used unique molecular identifiers. TCRdb used MiXCR to reprocess the PCR reads, holding one entry per CDR3 protein. The table lists fewer than 95,000 distinct CDR3 sequences, 10% to 15% of them singletons. The CDR3 loop spans 19 amino acids. Per germline, CDR1 SGHAT and CDR2 FQNNGV. Unmatched junction bases numbered 15, after V lost 2 bases and J lost 1 base. This clonotype was observed a handful of times.

Sequences were derived from PBMCs from the stem cell graft donor, sampled from the stem cell graft. The V call is TRBV11-2, the J call TRBJ2-3; 7 bases are a match to TRBD2. The origin of this receptor is a human donor who donated a stem cell graft to a child with inherited bone marrow failure. The CDR3 coding sequence is TGTGCCAGCAGCTTAAAGGGACCTCTAGCGGTACCACGCACAGATACGCAGTATTTT. Amino acid sequence: CASSLKGPLAVPRTDTQYF.